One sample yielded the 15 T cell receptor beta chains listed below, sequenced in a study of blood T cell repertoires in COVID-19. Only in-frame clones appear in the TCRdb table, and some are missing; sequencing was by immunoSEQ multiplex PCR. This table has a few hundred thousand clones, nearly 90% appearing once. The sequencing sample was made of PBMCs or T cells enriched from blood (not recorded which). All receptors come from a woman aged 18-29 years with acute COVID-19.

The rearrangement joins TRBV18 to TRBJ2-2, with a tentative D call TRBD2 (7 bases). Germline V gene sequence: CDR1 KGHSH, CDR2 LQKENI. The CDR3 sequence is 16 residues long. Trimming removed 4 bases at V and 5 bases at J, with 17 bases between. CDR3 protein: CASSLQAGAPTGELFF. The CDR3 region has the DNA TGTGCCAGCTCACTACAGGCGGGGGCGCCAACCGGGGAGCTGTTTTTT.

The CDR3 sequence is CASSRSGRGADTQYF. CDR3 nucleotide sequence: TGTGCCAGCAGCCGTAGCGGGAGGGGGGCAGATACGCAGTATTTT. This chain links TRBV5-8 with TRBJ2-3, with 11 bases aligning to TRBD2. CDR1 is SGHTS and CDR2 is YDEGEE in the germline V gene. There are 15 residues in the CDR3. V was clipped by 4 bases and J by 4 bases; unmatched bases: 5. Complete variable domain (other parts from reference TRBV5-8 and TRBJ2-3): EAGVTQSPTHLIKTRGQQATLRCSPISGHTSVYWYQQALGLGLQFLLWYDEGEERNRGNFPPRFSGRQFPNYSSELNVNALELEDSALYLCASSRSGRGADTQYFGPGTRLTVL.

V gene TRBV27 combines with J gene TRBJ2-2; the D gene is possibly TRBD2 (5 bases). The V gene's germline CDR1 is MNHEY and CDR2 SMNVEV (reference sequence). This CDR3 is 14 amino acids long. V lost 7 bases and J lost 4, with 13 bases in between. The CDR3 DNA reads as TGTGCCAGCAATCAGCGGCCCTTCACCGGGGAGCTGTTTTTT. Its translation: CASNQRPFTGELFF.

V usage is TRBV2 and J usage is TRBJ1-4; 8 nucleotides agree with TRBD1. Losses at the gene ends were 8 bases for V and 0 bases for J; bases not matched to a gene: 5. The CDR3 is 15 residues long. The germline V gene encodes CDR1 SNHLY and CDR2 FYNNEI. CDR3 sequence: CASGGQATTNEKLFF. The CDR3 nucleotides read TGTGCCAGCGGGGGACAGGCCACAACTAATGAAAAACTGTTTTTT.

CDR3 sequence (DNA): TGTGCCAGCATAGTGGAGGGGCGTGAGACTGAAGCTTTCTTT. Amino acid sequence: CASIVEGRETEAFF. This rearrangement joins TRBV28 to TRBJ1-1; TRBD1 might be the D (5 bases). CDR1 and CDR2 from the germline V gene are MDHEN and SYDVKM. Trimming took off 7 bases at V and 5 bases at J, with 17 bases between the two ends. This CDR3 contains 14 residues.

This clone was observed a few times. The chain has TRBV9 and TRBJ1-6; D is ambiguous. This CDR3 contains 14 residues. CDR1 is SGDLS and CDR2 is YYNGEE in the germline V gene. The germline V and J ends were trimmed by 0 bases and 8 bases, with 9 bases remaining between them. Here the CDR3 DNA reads TGTGCCAGCAGCGTAGGGGGAGTGGATTCACCCCTCCACTTT. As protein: CASSVGGVDSPLHF. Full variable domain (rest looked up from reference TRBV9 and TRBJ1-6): DSGVTQTPKHLITATGQRVTLRCSPRSGDLSVYWYQQSLDQGLQFLIQYYNGEERAKGNILERFSAQQFPDLHSELNLSSLELGDSALYFCASSVGGVDSPLHFGNGTRLTVT.

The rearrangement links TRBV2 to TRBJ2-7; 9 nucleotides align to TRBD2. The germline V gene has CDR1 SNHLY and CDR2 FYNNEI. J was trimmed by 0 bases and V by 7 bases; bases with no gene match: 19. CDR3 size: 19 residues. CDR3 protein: CASTLNLASTSGDSYEQYF. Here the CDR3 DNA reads TGTGCCAGCACCCTGAACCTAGCTTCGACTAGCGGAGACTCCTACGAGCAGTACTTC.

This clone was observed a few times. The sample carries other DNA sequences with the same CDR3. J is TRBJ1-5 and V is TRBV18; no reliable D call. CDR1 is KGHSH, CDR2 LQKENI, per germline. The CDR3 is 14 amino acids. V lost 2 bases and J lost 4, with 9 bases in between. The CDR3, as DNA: TGTGCCAGCTCACCAGGGCCAGCAAATCAGCCCCAGCATTTT. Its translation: CASSPGPANQPQHF. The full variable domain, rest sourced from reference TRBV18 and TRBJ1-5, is NAGVMQNPRHLVRRRGQEARLRCSPMKGHSHVYWYRQLPEEGLKFMVYLQKENIIDESGMPKERFSAEFPKEGPSILRIQQVVRGDSAAYFCASSPGPANQPQHFGDGTRLSIL.

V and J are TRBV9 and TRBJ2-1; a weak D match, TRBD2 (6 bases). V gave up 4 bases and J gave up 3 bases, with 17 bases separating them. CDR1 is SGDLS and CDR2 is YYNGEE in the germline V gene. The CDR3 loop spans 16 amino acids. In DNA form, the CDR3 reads TGTGCCAGCAGCCCCACCGGGACTTATAACTACAATGAGCAGTTCTTC. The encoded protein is CASSPTGTYNYNEQFF.

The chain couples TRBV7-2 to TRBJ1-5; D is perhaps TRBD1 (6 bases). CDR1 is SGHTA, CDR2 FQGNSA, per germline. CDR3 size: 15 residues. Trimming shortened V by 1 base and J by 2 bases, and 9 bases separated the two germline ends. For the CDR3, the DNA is TGTGCCAGCAGCTTAGTACAGGGTGGCAATCAGCCCCAGCATTTT. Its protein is CASSLVQGGNQPQHF.

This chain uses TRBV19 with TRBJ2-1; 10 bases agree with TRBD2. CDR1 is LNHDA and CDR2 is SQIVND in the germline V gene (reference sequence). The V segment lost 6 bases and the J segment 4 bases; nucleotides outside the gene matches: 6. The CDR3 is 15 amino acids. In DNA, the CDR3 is TGTGCCAGTAGGATCGGGACTAGCGAGTACAATGAGCAGTTCTTC. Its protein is CASRIGTSEYNEQFF.

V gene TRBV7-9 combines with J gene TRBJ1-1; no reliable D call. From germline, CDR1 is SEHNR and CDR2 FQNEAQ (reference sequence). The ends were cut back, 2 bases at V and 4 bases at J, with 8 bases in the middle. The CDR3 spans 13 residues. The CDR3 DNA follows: TGTGCCAGCAGCTTACAACAACCCACTGAAGCTTTCTTT. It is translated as CASSLQQPTEAFF.

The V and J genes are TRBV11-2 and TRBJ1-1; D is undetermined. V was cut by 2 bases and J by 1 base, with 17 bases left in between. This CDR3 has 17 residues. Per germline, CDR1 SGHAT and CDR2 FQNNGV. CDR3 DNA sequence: TGTGCCAGCAGCTTATCTGACAAAATCGGTGGGAACACTGAAGCTTTCTTT. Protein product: CASSLSDKIGGNTEAFF.

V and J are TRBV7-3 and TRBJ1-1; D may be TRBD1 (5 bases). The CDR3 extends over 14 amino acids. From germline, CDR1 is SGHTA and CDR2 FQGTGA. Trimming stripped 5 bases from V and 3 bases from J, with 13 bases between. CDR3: CASSVIGGDTEAFF. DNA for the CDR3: TGTGCCAGCAGCGTAATTGGGGGGGACACTGAAGCTTTCTTT.

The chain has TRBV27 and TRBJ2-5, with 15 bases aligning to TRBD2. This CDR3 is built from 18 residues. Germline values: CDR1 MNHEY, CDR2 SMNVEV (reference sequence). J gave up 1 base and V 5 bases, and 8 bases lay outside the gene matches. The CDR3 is CASSPVGLAGGFQETQYF. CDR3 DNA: TGTGCCAGCAGTCCCGTAGGACTAGCGGGAGGGTTCCAAGAGACCCAGTACTTC.